This T cell receptor (beta chain) was sequenced for a study of T cells and Merkel cell carcinoma outcomes. Broader study findings: In Merkel cell carcinoma, repertoire and T-cell density reportedly predicted outcomes.

Repertoires were generated with immunoSEQ multiplex PCR, while TCRdb's copy carries only in-frame clones and drops some. The repertoire holds approximately 510 clones, with 80% to 90% as singletons. Trimming at V came to 6 bases and at J to 9 bases, leaving 5 bases not matched to a gene. The CDR3 covers 14 residues. The germline V gene has CDR1 WSHSY and CDR2 SAAADI. With respect to this clone: Its specificity is unknown.

The gene calls are TRBV10-2 and TRBJ2-1; 13 bases are a match to TRBD2. The specimen was tumor tissue from Merkel cell carcinoma. This TCR was sampled from a human donor with Merkel cell carcinoma. The CDR3, as DNA: TGCGCCAGCAGACTAGCGGGAGGGCCAGGTGAGCAGTTCTTC. Protein product: CASRLAGGPGEQFF.